The rows below give T cell receptor beta chains drawn from one sample of a study of radiotherapy plus CTLA-4 blockade in lung cancer. Method: immunoSEQ multiplex PCR; TCRdb's copy keeps in-frame clones and lacks some. Of approximately 41,000 clones listed, roughly 70% are singletons. This specimen was peripheral blood, taken from a patient treated with radiotherapy plus ipilimumab. These receptors originate from a human donor with non-small cell lung cancer who had stable disease on radiotherapy plus ipilimumab. CDR3s include the opening cysteine and the closing phenylalanine or tryptophan. D genes are given only for firm matches. Expanded clones are given a class, and other clones once, few, many or no size at all.

j_call v_call clone_size d_call cdr3_aa cdr3_nt
TRBJ2-3 TRBV13 . TRBD2 CASSTRTSGVGTQYF TGTGCCAGCAGCACTCGGACTAGCGGGGTCGGTACGCAGTATTTT
TRBJ1-5 TRBV6-5 . . CASSSLAGRYQPQHF TGTGCCAGCAGTAGTCTCGCAGGCCGTTATCAGCCCCAGCATTTT
TRBJ1-6 TRBV27 . TRBD1 CASSLSIPGQLNSPLHF TGTGCCAGCAGTTTATCAATCCCGGGACAGTTAAATTCACCCCTCCACTTT
TRBJ1-4 TRBV7-2 . TRBD1 CASSRQGGKLFF TGTGCCAGCAGCAGACAGGGGGGAAAACTGTTTTTT
TRBJ1-1 TRBV7-3 . . CASSNRVDTEAFF TGTGCCAGCAGTAACAGGGTTGACACTGAAGCTTTCTTT
TRBJ1-2 TRBV7-8 . . CASSSRAVAKGYTF TGTGCCAGCAGCTCCAGGGCAGTAGCTAAGGGCTACACCTTC
TRBJ2-7 TRBV19 . TRBD1 CATGTGYNYEQYF TGTGCCACGGGGACAGGGTATAACTACGAGCAGTACTTC
TRBJ1-3 TRBV9 . TRBD1 CASSAPGTGASGNTIYF TGTGCCAGCAGCGCTCCCGGGACAGGAGCCTCTGGAAACACCATATATTTT
TRBJ1-2 TRBV2 . . CASGAVGYTF TGTGCCAGCGGGGCCGTTGGCTACACCTTC
TRBJ2-6 TRBV5-4 once . CASSPGNSGANVLTF TGTGCCAGCAGCCCGGGTAACTCTGGGGCCAACGTCCTGACTTTC
TRBJ1-4 TRBV7-6 . TRBD1 CASSLLTGWANEKLFF TGTGCCAGCAGCTTATTGACAGGGTGGGCTAATGAAAAACTGTTTTTT
TRBJ1-4 TRBV7-9 few TRBD1 CASSPWTGVRNEKLFF TGTGCCAGCAGCCCGTGGACAGGGGTCCGTAATGAAAAACTGTTTTTT
TRBJ2-1 TRBV7-9 . TRBD2 CASILGGDNEQFF TGTGCCAGCATCTTGGGAGGGGACAATGAGCAGTTCTTC